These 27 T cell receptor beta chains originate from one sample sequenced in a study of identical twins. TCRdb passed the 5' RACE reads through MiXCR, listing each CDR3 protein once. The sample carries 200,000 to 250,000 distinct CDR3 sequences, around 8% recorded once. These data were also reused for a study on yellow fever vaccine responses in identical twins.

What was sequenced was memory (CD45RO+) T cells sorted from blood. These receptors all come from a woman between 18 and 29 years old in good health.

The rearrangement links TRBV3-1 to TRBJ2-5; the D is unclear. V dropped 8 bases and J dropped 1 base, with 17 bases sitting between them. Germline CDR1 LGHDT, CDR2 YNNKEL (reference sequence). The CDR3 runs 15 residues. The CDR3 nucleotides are TGTGCCAGCTGCTTTGCAGGTAGGGTCCAAGAGACCCAGTACTTC. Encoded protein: CASCFAGRVQETQYF.

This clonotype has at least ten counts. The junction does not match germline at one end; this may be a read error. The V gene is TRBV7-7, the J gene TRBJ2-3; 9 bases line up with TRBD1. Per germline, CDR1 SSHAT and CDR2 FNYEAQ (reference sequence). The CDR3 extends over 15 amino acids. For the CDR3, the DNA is TGTGCTAGCAGCTTAGGACAGGGGCGCACAGATACGCAGTATTTT. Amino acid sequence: CASSLGQGRTDTQYF.

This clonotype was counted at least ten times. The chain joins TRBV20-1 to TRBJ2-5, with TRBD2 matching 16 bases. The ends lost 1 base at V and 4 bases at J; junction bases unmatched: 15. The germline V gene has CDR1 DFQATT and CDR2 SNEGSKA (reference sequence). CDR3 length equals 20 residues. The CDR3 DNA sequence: TGCAGTGCTAGAGGAGATCGTCCGGGACTAGCGGGGGGGCCCGGAGAGACCCAGTACTTC. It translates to CSARGDRPGLAGGPGETQYF.

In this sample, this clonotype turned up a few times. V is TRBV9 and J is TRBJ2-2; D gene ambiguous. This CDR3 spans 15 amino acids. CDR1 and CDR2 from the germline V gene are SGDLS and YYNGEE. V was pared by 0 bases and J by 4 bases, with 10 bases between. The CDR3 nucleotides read TGTGCCAGCAGCGTAGCGGCAGCGAGCACCGGGGAGCTGTTTTTT. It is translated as CASSVAAASTGELFF.

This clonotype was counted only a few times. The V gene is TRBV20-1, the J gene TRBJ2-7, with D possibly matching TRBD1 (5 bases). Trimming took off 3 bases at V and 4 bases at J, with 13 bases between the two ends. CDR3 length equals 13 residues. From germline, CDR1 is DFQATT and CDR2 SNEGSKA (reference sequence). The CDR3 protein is CSASREISYEQYF. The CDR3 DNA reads TGCAGTGCTAGCAGGGAAATATCTTACGAGCAGTACTTC.

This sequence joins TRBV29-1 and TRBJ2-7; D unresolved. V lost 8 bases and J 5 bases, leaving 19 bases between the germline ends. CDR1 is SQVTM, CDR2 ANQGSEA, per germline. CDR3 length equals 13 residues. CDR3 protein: CSFTDPFFDEQYF. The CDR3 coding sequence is TGCAGCTTCACGGACCCTTTCTTTGACGAGCAGTACTTC.

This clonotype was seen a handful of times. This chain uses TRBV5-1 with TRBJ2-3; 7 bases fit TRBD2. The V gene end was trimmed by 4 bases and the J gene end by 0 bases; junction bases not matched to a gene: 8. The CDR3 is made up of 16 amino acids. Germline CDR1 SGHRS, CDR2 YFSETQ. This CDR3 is CASSRPGAGSTDTQYF. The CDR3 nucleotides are TGCGCCAGCAGCCGTCCTGGAGCGGGAAGCACAGATACGCAGTATTTT.

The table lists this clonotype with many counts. In nucleotides, the CDR3 is TGTGCCAGCAGTCACTACTCTGGAAACACCATATATTTT. Its protein product is CASSHYSGNTIYF. The genes are TRBV12-3 or TRBV12-4 and TRBJ1-3; no firm D call. There are 13 residues in the CDR3. Trimming cost V 5 bases and J 0 bases, with 5 bases left between them.

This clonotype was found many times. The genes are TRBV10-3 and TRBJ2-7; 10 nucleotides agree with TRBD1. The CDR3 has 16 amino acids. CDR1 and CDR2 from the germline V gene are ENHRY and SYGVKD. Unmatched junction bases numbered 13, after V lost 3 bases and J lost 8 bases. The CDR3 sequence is CAISDHGTGAEGKQYF. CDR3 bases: TGTGCCATCAGTGACCACGGGACAGGGGCCGAGGGCAAGCAGTACTTC.

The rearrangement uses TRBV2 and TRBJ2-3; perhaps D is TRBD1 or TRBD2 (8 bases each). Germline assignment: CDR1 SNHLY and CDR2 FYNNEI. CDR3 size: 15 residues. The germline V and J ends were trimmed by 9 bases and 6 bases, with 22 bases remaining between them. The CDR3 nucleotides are TGTGCCAGTAGCGGGAACCTACAGGGGGACGATACGCAGTATTTT. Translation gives CASSGNLQGDDTQYF.

The CDR3 reads CSATRREPYEQYF. The CDR3 nucleotides are TGCAGTGCCACAAGGCGGGAGCCCTACGAGCAGTACTTC. V is TRBV20-1 and J is TRBJ2-7, with 7 bases matching TRBD2. Germline loops: CDR1 DFQATT, CDR2 SNEGSKA (reference sequence). CDR3 size: 13 residues. Trimming removed 6 bases from V and 2 bases from J; junction bases left unmatched: 7.

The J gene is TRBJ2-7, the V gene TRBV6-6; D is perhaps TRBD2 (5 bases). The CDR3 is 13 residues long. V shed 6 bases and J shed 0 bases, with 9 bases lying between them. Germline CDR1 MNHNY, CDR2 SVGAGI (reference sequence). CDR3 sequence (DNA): TGTGCCAGCAGGGACTCGAACTCCTACGAGCAGTACTTC. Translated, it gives CASRDSNSYEQYF.

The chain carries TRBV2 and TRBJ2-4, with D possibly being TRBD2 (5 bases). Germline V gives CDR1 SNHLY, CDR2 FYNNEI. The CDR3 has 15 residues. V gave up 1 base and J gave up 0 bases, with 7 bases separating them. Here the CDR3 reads CASSEDTRAKNIQYF. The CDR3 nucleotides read TGTGCCAGCAGTGAAGATACTAGAGCCAAAAACATTCAGTACTTC. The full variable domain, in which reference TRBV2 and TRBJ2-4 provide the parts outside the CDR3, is EPEVTQTPSHQVTQMGQEVILRCVPISNHLYFYWYRQILGQKVEFLVSFYNNEISEKSEIFDDQFSVERPDGSNFTLKIRSTKLEDSAMYFCASSEDTRAKNIQYFGAGTRLSVL.

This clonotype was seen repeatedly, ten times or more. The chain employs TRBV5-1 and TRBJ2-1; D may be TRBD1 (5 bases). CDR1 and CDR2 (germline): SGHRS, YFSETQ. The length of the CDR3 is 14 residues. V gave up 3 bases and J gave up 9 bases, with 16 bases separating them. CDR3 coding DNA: TGCGCCAGCAGCTCGACCAACAGGTTTTCTGAGCAGTTCTTC. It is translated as CASSSTNRFSEQFF.

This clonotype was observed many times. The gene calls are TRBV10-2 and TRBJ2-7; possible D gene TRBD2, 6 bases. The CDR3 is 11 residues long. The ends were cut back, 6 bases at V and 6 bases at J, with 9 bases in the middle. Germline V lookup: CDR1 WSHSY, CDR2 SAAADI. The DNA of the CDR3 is TGCGCCAGCAGGGAGGGGATCGAGCAGTACTTC. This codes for CASREGIEQYF.

CDR3 protein: CASSEAKSLTGVIQETQYF. The CDR3 DNA follows: TGTGCCAGCAGTGAAGCGAAGAGCCTGACGGGGGTCATACAAGAGACCCAGTACTTC. This chain joins TRBV6-1 and TRBJ2-5, with a possible D match to TRBD2 (6 bases). The germline V and J ends were trimmed by 0 bases and 2 bases, with 22 bases remaining between them. This CDR3 is built from 19 residues. The V gene's germline CDR1 is MNHNS and CDR2 SASEGT.

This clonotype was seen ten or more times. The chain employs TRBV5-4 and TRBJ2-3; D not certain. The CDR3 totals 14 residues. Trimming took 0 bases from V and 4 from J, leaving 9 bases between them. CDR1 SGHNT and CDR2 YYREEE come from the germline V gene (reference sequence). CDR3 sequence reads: CASSLDLSPDTQYF. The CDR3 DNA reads TGTGCCAGCAGCTTGGACCTAAGCCCAGATACGCAGTATTTT.

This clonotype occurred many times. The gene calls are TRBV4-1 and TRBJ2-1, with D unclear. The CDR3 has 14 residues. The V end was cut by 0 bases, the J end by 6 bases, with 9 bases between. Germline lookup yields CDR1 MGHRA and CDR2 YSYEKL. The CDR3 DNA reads TGCGCCAGCAGCCAAGATGACCGAGGCAATGAGCAGTTCTTC. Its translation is CASSQDDRGNEQFF.

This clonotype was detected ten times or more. The CDR3 sequence: CASSLGRYTEAFF. The CDR3 DNA reads as TGTGCCAGCAGCCTAGGACGGTACACTGAAGCTTTCTTT. The genes are TRBV7-2 and TRBJ1-1; D is undetermined. CDR1 is SGHTA, CDR2 FQGNSA, per germline. V lost 5 bases to trimming and J lost 3 bases, with 10 bases between them. The CDR3 extends over 13 amino acids.

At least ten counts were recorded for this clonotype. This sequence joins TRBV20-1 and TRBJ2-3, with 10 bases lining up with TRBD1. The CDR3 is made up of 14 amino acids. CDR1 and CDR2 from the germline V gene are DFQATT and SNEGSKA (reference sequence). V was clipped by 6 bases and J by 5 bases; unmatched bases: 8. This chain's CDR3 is CSAVPGTGVDTQYF. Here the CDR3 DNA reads TGCAGTGCCGTCCCCGGGACAGGGGTAGATACGCAGTATTTT.

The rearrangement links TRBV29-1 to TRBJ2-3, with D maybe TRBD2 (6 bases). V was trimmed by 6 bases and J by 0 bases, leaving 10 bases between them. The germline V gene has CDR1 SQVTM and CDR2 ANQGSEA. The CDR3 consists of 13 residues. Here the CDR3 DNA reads TGCAGCGTGGACCGGGAGAGCACAGATACGCAGTATTTT. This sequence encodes CSVDRESTDTQYF.

Here the CDR3 reads CASSLVGLAGSETQYF. The CDR3 DNA sequence: TGTGCCAGCAGCTTAGTGGGACTAGCGGGATCAGAGACCCAGTACTTC. The chain has TRBV7-9 and TRBJ2-5, with 13 bases aligning to TRBD2. The CDR3 length is 16 residues. The germline CDR1 and CDR2 sequences are SEHNR and FQNEAQ (reference sequence). V trimming: 1 base; J trimming: 4 bases; junction bases outside the gene matches: 3.

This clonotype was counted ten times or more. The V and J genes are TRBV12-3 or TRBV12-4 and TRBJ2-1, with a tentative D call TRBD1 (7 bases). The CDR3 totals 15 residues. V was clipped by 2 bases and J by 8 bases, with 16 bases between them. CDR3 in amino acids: CASSLFQGGHDEQFF. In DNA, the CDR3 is TGTGCCAGCAGTTTATTCCAGGGGGGTCACGATGAGCAGTTCTTC.

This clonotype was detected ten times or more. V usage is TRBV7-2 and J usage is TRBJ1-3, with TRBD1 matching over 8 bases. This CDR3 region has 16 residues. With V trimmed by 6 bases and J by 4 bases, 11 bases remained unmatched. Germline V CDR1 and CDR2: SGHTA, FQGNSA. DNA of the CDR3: TGTGCCAGCAGAGGACAGGACAGGGAGGCAGGAAACACCATATATTTT. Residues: CASRGQDREAGNTIYF.

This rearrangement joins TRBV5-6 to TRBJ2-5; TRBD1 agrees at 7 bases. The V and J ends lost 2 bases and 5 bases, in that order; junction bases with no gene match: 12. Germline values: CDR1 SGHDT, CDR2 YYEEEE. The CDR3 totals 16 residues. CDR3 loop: CASSFRGGADHETQYF. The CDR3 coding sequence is TGTGCCAGCAGCTTTAGAGGGGGCGCCGATCATGAGACCCAGTACTTC. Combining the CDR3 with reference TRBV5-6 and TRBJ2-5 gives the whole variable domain DAGVTQSPTHLIKTRGQQVTLRCSPKSGHDTVSWYQQALGQGPQFIFQYYEEEERQRGNFPDRFSGHQFPNYSSELNVNALLLGDSALYLCASSFRGGADHETQYFGPGTRLLVL.

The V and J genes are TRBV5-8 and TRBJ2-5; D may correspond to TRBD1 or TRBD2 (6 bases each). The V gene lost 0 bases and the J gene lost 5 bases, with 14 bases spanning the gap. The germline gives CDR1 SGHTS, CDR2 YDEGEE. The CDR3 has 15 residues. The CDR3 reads CASSLAVGGGETQYF. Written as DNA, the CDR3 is TGTGCCAGCAGCTTGGCCGTCGGGGGCGGGGAGACCCAGTACTTC.

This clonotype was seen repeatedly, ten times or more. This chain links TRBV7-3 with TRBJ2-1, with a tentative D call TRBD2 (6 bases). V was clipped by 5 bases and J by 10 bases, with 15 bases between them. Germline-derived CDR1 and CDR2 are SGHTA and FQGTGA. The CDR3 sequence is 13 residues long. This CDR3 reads CASSPGRIGEQFF. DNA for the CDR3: TGTGCCAGCAGCCCGGGGAGGATAGGGGAGCAGTTCTTC.